This T cell receptor beta chain comes out of a study of blood T cell repertoires in COVID-19. Study-wide context: The origin of the acute and convalescent COVID-19 samples was the United States, Italy and Spain. The cDNA or gDNA used as material had been derived from T cells, B-cell-depleted T cells, or PBMCs.

Per the study methods: Cell counts per sample came from amplifying reference gene primers. The assay was immunoSEQ multiplex PCR, and TCRdb's table has in-frame clones only and misses some. From that table come the V and J calls and clone size; the DNA was used to work out D and trimming. The profile shows approximately 300,000 clones, around 90% of them singletons. The CDR3 runs 14 residues. From germline, CDR1 is SGHVS and CDR2 FNYEAQ. With V trimmed by 2 bases and J by 7 bases, 4 bases remained unmatched. In this sample, this clone turned up once. The sequencing input was peripheral blood. The V and J genes are TRBV7-6 and TRBJ1-4; 7 bases map to TRBD1. The receptor's source is a man aged 18 to 30 with active or convalescent COVID-19. Here the CDR3 DNA reads TGTGCCAGCAGCTTAACAGGGGAAGGTGAAAAACTGTTTTTT. It encodes CASSLTGEGEKLFF.